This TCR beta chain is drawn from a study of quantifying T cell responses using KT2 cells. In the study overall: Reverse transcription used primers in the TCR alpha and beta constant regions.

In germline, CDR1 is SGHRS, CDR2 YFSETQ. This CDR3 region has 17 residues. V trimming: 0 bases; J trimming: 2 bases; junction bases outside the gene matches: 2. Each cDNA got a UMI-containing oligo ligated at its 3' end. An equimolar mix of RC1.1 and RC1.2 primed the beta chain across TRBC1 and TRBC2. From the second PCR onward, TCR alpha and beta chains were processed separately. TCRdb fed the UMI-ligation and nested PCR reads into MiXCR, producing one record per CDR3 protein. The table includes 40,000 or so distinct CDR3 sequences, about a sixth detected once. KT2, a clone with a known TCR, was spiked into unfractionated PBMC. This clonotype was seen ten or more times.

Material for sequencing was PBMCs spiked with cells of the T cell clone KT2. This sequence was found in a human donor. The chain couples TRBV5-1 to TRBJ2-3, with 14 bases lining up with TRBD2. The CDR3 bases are TGCGCCAGCAGCTTGGGGACTAGCGGGAGGACCACAGATACGCAGTATTTT. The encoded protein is CASSLGTSGRTTDTQYF.